This T cell receptor (beta chain) was profiled in a study of radiotherapy plus CTLA-4 blockade in lung cancer. Measured with immunoSEQ multiplex PCR; TCRdb has only the in-frame clones, and not every one. The repertoire has 110,000 or so clones, about 77% of them found once; the top ten carry about 5%. The germline V and J ends were trimmed by 2 bases and 8 bases, with 18 bases remaining between them. Germline CDR1 is MDHEN and CDR2 is SYDVKM. This CDR3 is built from 15 residues. This clone was seen once. Sequenced material: peripheral blood, taken from a patient treated with radiotherapy plus ipilimumab. The rearrangement joins TRBV28 to TRBJ1-2, with TRBD1 as a possible D gene (6 bases). The receptor comes from a human donor with non-small cell lung cancer who had a partial response to radiotherapy plus ipilimumab. In DNA form, the CDR3 reads TGTGCCAGCAGTTTAGGGATTACAGGGTTAGACGGCTACACCTTC. Its protein product is CASSLGITGLDGYTF.